Below, one T cell receptor beta chain is given with its context. This record belongs to a study of cytomegalovirus exposure and HLA in healthy donors. It was with 60 Vbeta and 13 Jbeta primers that the PCR ran. The protocol was immunoSEQ multiplex PCR, while the TCRdb copy is restricted to in-frame clones and leaves out a portion. In the table there are some 150,000 clones, 80% of which are singletons. This TCR was recovered from a man aged 25-45 years in good health and CMV-seronegative. The sequenced sample consisted of PBMCs.

As DNA, the CDR3 is TGTGCCAGCGTAGGGACAGGGGCTTTCTTT. Translated, it gives CASVGTGAFF. The chain joins TRBV6-1 to TRBJ1-1; 9 nucleotides match TRBD1. The CDR3 has 10 residues. Unmatched junction bases numbered 3, after V lost 8 bases and J lost 11 bases. From germline, CDR1 is MNHNS and CDR2 SASEGT.